One and the same sample provided the 19 T cell receptor beta chains below, sequenced in a study of T-cell reconstitution after alpha-beta-depleted transplantation in children. Unique molecular identifiers featured in how the TCRbeta library was prepared. TCRdb reprocessed the PCR reads with MiXCR, giving one entry per CDR3 protein. The sample consists of about 830,000 distinct CDR3 sequences, approximately 15% of them appearing once. Sequences were derived from PBMCs, mostly from graft donor cells, sampled 360 days after TCRalphabeta/CD19-depleted stem cell transplant. The origin of the receptors is a male patient younger than 18 who had a stem cell transplant for acute lymphoblastic leukemia, so the T cells may come from the graft donor.

The sample holds many counts of this clonotype. This sequence joins TRBV20-1 and TRBJ2-7; D unclear. This CDR3 is 15 amino acids long. V was shortened by 2 bases and J by 0 bases, with 14 bases between the two germline ends. In germline, CDR1 is DFQATT, CDR2 SNEGSKA (reference sequence). The chain's CDR3 is CSARSASAYSYEQYF. CDR3 nucleotides: TGCAGTGCTAGATCGGCGTCGGCCTACTCCTACGAGCAGTACTTC.

The gene calls are TRBV19 and TRBJ2-7; no reliable D call. The CDR3 runs 12 residues. V shed 3 bases and J shed 3 bases, with 6 bases lying between them. In germline, CDR1 is LNHDA, CDR2 SQIVND (reference sequence). This CDR3 reads CASSILGYEQYF. The CDR3 DNA reads TGTGCCAGTAGTATTTTGGGCTACGAGCAGTACTTC. Based on the CDR3 plus reference TRBV19 and TRBJ2-7, the full variable domain is DGGITQSPKYLFRKEGQNVTLSCEQNLNHDAMYWYRQDPGQGLRLIYYSQIVNDFQKGDIAEGYSVSREKKESFPLTVTSAQKNPTAFYLCASSILGYEQYFGPGTRLTVT.

This clonotype was recorded a few times. The rearrangement links TRBV19 to TRBJ2-7; D remains ambiguous. V dropped 5 bases and J dropped 1 base, with 9 bases sitting between them. This CDR3 is 13 amino acids long. Germline loops: CDR1 LNHDA, CDR2 SQIVND (reference sequence). The CDR3: CASSQGKSYEQYF. Written as DNA, the CDR3 is TGTGCCAGTAGTCAAGGCAAATCCTACGAGCAGTACTTC.

The chain combines TRBV4-2 with TRBJ1-1, with D perhaps matching TRBD1 (6 bases). Germline CDR1 LGHNA, CDR2 YNFKEQ. This CDR3 contains 15 residues. V was clipped by 2 bases and J by 5 bases, with 15 bases between them. The CDR3 sequence: CASSQSRGLGTEAFF. The CDR3 nucleotides are TGTGCCAGCAGCCAATCCAGGGGCTTGGGGACTGAAGCTTTCTTT.

J is TRBJ1-1 and V is TRBV7-3; D not certain. Germline CDR1 is SGHTA and CDR2 is FQGTGA. V lost 5 bases, J lost 6 bases, and 13 bases lay in between. The CDR3 loop spans 13 amino acids. In DNA form, the CDR3 reads TGTGCCAGCAGCCCGTTGGCGGGATCTGAAGCTTTCTTT. Translating gives CASSPLAGSEAFF. The entire variable domain, with the rest obtained from reference TRBV7-3 and TRBJ1-1, is as follows: GAGVSQTPSNKVTEKGKYVELRCDPISGHTALYWYRQSLGQGPEFLIYFQGTGAADDSGLPNDRFFAVRPEGSVSTLKIQRTERGDSAVYLCASSPLAGSEAFFGQGTRLTVV.

The rearrangement links TRBV12-3 or TRBV12-4 to TRBJ1-1; 10 nucleotides align to TRBD1. The ends lost 5 bases at V and 6 bases at J; junction bases unmatched: 15. The CDR3 sequence is 17 residues long. The chain's CDR3 is CASSTNLGTGVGPEAFF. As DNA, the CDR3 is TGTGCCAGCAGTACTAACCTTGGGACAGGGGTTGGACCTGAAGCTTTCTTT.

This clonotype was detected once. The chain is built from TRBV4-1 and TRBJ2-5, with TRBD2 as a possible D gene (7 bases). The V end was cut by 0 bases, the J end by 2 bases, with 16 bases between. The germline CDR1 and CDR2 sequences are MGHRA and YSYEKL. CDR3 length: 17 residues. The CDR3: CASSQDTGRGSQETQYF. The CDR3 region has the DNA TGCGCCAGCAGCCAAGATACGGGGAGGGGGTCTCAAGAGACCCAGTACTTC.

V is TRBV7-7 and J is TRBJ2-3; D perhaps matches TRBD1 (6 bases). V lost 1 base and J lost 1, with 18 bases in between. The CDR3 is made up of 18 amino acids. Germline loops: CDR1 SSHAT, CDR2 FNYEAQ (reference sequence). DNA of the CDR3: TGTGCCAGCAGCTTAGGGGTCACCGGGACACCCCGCACAGATACGCAGTATTTT. This gives the protein CASSLGVTGTPRTDTQYF.

V usage is TRBV10-3 and J usage is TRBJ2-7; D gene unclear. Germline CDR1 is ENHRY and CDR2 is SYGVKD. The CDR3 is 15 residues long. The V gene lost 10 bases and the J gene lost 5 bases, with 24 bases spanning the gap. CDR3 bases: TGTGCCACCAGGCAATCGGACCTCGCAAGAGACGAGCAGTACTTC. It codes for CATRQSDLARDEQYF.

This clonotype has just a few counts. CDR3 nucleotides: TGTGCCAGCAGCTTATCGGAGGGGTTATTTGGCTACGAGCAGTACTTC. This encodes CASSLSEGLFGYEQYF. The V gene is TRBV7-9, the J gene TRBJ2-7, with D tentatively TRBD2 (6 bases). Trimming removed 2 bases at V and 3 bases at J, with 17 bases between. This CDR3 region has 16 residues. Germline V CDR1 and CDR2: SEHNR, FQNEAQ (reference sequence).

The table lists this clonotype with a few counts. The chain uses TRBV7-8 and TRBJ2-7; 7 positions agree with TRBD1. Germline CDR1 and CDR2: SGHVS and FQNEAQ. Trimming at V came to 5 bases and at J to 3 bases, leaving 13 bases not matched to a gene. This CDR3 region has 16 residues. The CDR3 nucleotides are TGTGCCAGCAGCCGACCATCGACAGGGCTCAACTACGAGCAGTACTTC. It yields the protein CASSRPSTGLNYEQYF. Drawing the rest from reference TRBV7-8 and TRBJ2-7, the complete variable domain is GAGVSQSPRYKVAKRGQDVALRCDPISGHVSLFWYQQALGQGPEFLTYFQNEAQLDKSGLPSDRFFAERPEGSVSTLKIQRTQQEDSAVYLCASSRPSTGLNYEQYFGPGTRLTVT.

The rearrangement links TRBV6-5 to TRBJ1-5; D gene ambiguous. This CDR3 is 17 amino acids long. The germline V gene has CDR1 MNHEY and CDR2 SVGAGI. V dropped 6 bases and J dropped 2 bases, with 20 bases sitting between them. Here the CDR3 reads CASSRLQPVKGNQPQHF. The CDR3 DNA reads as TGTGCCAGCAGCCGGCTACAGCCAGTTAAGGGCAATCAGCCCCAGCATTTT.

The chain couples TRBV15 to TRBJ2-5, with D possibly being TRBD2 (6 bases). Germline lookup yields CDR1 LNHNV and CDR2 YYDKDF (reference sequence). V lost 0 bases, J lost 7 bases, and 30 bases lay in between. The CDR3 length is 20 residues. Here the CDR3 reads CATSRDKWRGAEPPSGTQYF. CDR3 DNA: TGTGCCACCAGCAGAGATAAATGGCGGGGCGCGGAACCCCCAAGCGGGACCCAGTACTTC.

The rearrangement uses TRBV29-1 and TRBJ2-1, with 11 positions matching TRBD2. CDR1 is SQVTM and CDR2 is ANQGSEA in the germline V gene. The CDR3 sequence is 13 residues long. The junction had 5 bases not matched to a gene; V was cut back by 4 bases and J by 9 bases. The CDR3, as DNA: TGCAGCGTTGTTACTAGCGGGAGCGGTGAGCAGTTCTTC. It is translated as CSVVTSGSGEQFF.

The sample holds a few counts of this clonotype. This chain links TRBV29-1 with TRBJ1-4; D unclear. This CDR3 has 15 amino acids. Germline assignment: CDR1 SQVTM and CDR2 ANQGSEA. V lost 4 bases and J lost 0, with 12 bases in between. The DNA of the CDR3 is TGCAGCGTTGGAAGGACGGCGACAACTAATGAAAAACTGTTTTTT. Its protein is CSVGRTATTNEKLFF.

The chain combines TRBV24-1 with TRBJ2-7, with 10 nucleotides matching TRBD1. The length of the CDR3 is 14 residues. The V and J ends lost 5 bases and 5 bases, in that order; junction bases with no gene match: 5. CDR1 and CDR2 from the germline V gene are KGHDR and SFDVKD. The CDR3 DNA sequence: TGTGCCACCAGTGTCGGGGGGACAGGGGACGAGCAGTACTTC. Protein product: CATSVGGTGDEQYF.

In its sample, this clonotype was seen a few times. The V gene is TRBV11-1, the J gene TRBJ2-1; 11 positions agree with TRBD2. V lost 6 bases, J lost 1 base, and 11 bases stayed unmatched. The CDR3 has 18 amino acids. Germline V lookup: CDR1 SGHAT, CDR2 FQDESV (reference sequence). This CDR3 reads CASRLRTSGQRSYNEQFF. The CDR3 bases are TGTGCCAGCAGACTAAGGACTAGCGGGCAGAGGTCCTACAATGAGCAGTTCTTC.

In this sample, this clonotype turned up a few times. V and J are TRBV7-3 and TRBJ2-2; TRBD1 is a possible D gene (5 bases). V was trimmed by 3 bases and J by 2 bases, leaving 19 bases between them. The CDR3 length is 18 residues. Per germline, CDR1 SGHTA and CDR2 FQGTGA. This CDR3 is CASSFYYRGASNTGELFF. CDR3 coding DNA: TGTGCCAGCAGCTTTTACTATCGTGGGGCCTCAAACACCGGGGAGCTGTTTTTT.

In this sample, this clonotype turned up a few times. The rearrangement links TRBV15 to TRBJ1-4; TRBD1 is a possible D gene (6 bases). CDR1 LNHNV and CDR2 YYDKDF come from the germline V gene (reference sequence). This CDR3 comprises 14 residues. V was trimmed by 6 bases and J by 2 bases, leaving 10 bases between them. Here the CDR3 DNA reads TGTGCCACCAGAAGGGGGACTACTAATGAAAAACTGTTTTTT. Protein sequence: CATRRGTTNEKLFF.